Sequencing of this T cell receptor (beta chain) was carried out in a study of blood T cell repertoires in COVID-19. Study summary: COVID-19 samples collected from the United States, Italy and Spain covered acute and convalescent phases. PBMCs, B-cell-depleted T cells, or T cells were the source of the cDNA or gDNA that made up the material.

Authors' data handling: How many nucleated cells were present was estimated from reference gene primer amplification. This table comes from immunoSEQ multiplex PCR, and its TCRdb copy is limited to in-frame clones, with some not included. V and J calls and clone size are those listed in that table; D and trimming were worked out from the DNA. The data show about 190,000 clones, 90% seen once. Germline trimming cut 3 bases from V and 2 bases from J; bases unmatched to any gene: 6. This CDR3 comprises 16 residues. From germline, CDR1 is MDHEN and CDR2 SYDVKM. Sequenced material: peripheral blood. The source of this sequence is a man in his fifties or sixties with acute or convalescent COVID-19. This chain links TRBV28 with TRBJ1-3; TRBD1 matches 8 bases. In nucleotides, the CDR3 is TGTGCCAGCAGTTTGCCTTGGACAGGGACTGGAAACACCATATATTTT. It codes for CASSLPWTGTGNTIYF. The full variable domain, with the rest looked up from reference TRBV28 and TRBJ1-3, is DVKVTQSSRYLVKRTGEKVFLECVQDMDHENMFWYRQDPGLGLRLIYFSYDVKMKEKGDIPEGYSVSREKKERFSLILESASTNQTSMYLCASSLPWTGTGNTIYFGEGSWLTVV.